The rows below give T cell receptor beta chains drawn from one sample of a study of early T cells in non-severe SARS-CoV-2 infection. Via MiXCR, TCRdb re-called the 5' RACE reads, giving one row per CDR3 protein. This repertoire shows some 78,000 distinct CDR3 sequences, about 13% found once; its top ten account for about 6%. The specimen sequenced was whole blood. Receptor source: an adult who was a healthcare worker with PCR-confirmed SARS-CoV-2 infection or an uninfected control (not recorded which). The CDR3 runs from the conserved cysteine through the conserved F or W. The order of the fields is CDR3 protein, V gene, J gene, D gene. A D gene is named only where the DNA matches it firmly.

CDR3 protein: CASSWGTSHPEQFF
V gene: TRBV27
J gene: TRBJ2-1
D gene: -

CDR3 protein: CASSPTSAYEQYF
V gene: TRBV12-3/TRBV12-4
J gene: TRBJ2-7
D gene: -

CDR3 protein: CASSQGGDGQPQHF
V gene: TRBV14
J gene: TRBJ1-5
D gene: -

CDR3 protein: CASSRDRANTGELFF
V gene: TRBV27
J gene: TRBJ2-2
D gene: TRBD1

CDR3 protein: CASSQDRLSYEQYF
V gene: TRBV3-1
J gene: TRBJ2-7
D gene: -

CDR3 protein: CASSYRDIETDTQYF
V gene: TRBV7-9
J gene: TRBJ2-3
D gene: -

CDR3 protein: CASSPFRGSEQYF
V gene: TRBV28
J gene: TRBJ2-7
D gene: -

CDR3 protein: CATGRRQPQHF
V gene: TRBV27
J gene: TRBJ1-5
D gene: -

CDR3 protein: CASSPQDRSNEKLFF
V gene: TRBV18
J gene: TRBJ1-4
D gene: TRBD1

CDR3 protein: CASSIRDRGSSTEAFF
V gene: TRBV7-9
J gene: TRBJ1-1
D gene: TRBD1

CDR3 protein: CASSLDRFGRPQHF
V gene: TRBV7-2
J gene: TRBJ1-5
D gene: -

CDR3 protein: CASSRGTGATNEKLFF
V gene: TRBV27
J gene: TRBJ1-4
D gene: TRBD1

CDR3 protein: CVTLFARTANTEAFF
V gene: TRBV2
J gene: TRBJ1-1
D gene: -

CDR3 protein: CASSPTMIGVNSPLHF
V gene: TRBV4-1
J gene: TRBJ1-6
D gene: -

CDR3 protein: CASSGREGKNIQYF
V gene: TRBV9
J gene: TRBJ2-4
D gene: TRBD2

CDR3 protein: CASTNLKGTEAFF
V gene: TRBV7-8
J gene: TRBJ1-1
D gene: -

CDR3 protein: CSVETRLMNTEAFF
V gene: TRBV29-1
J gene: TRBJ1-1
D gene: -

CDR3 protein: CASSPDLSRDRDYEQYF
V gene: TRBV5-4
J gene: TRBJ2-7
D gene: TRBD1